The rows below give T cell receptor beta chains drawn from one sample of a study of post-analysis software for immune sequencing data. TCRdb re-called the PCR reads with MiXCR, one entry per CDR3 protein. The sample records approximately 690,000 distinct CDR3 sequences, 59% being singletons. The sequenced sample was blood. These TCRs come from a girl aged 2-10 years with multiple sclerosis. Each CDR3 is given with its conserved first and last residue. D genes are given only for firm matches. Size tells how often a clone was seen (once, few, many) or the class of an expanded clone, and some rows leave it out.

TRBV25-1	TRBD1	few	TRBJ2-3	CASRRDSSTDTQYF	TGTGCCAGCCGAAGGGACAGTAGCACAGATACGCAGTATTTT
TRBV12-3/TRBV12-4	-	-	TRBJ2-2	CASSFFVDTGELFF	TGTGCCAGCAGTTTCTTTGTGGACACCGGGGAGCTGTTTTTT
TRBV4-1	-	-	TRBJ2-3	CASSQAGGRTDTQYF	TGCGCCAGCAGCCAAGCGGGCGGGCGCACAGATACGCAGTATTTT
TRBV29-1	-	few	TRBJ2-5	CSVFPSLYNEQYF	TGCAGCGTCTTTCCTAGTCTCTACAATGAGCAGTACTTC
TRBV5-1	TRBD1	-	TRBJ2-3	CASSVDRGRTDTQYF	TGCGCCAGCAGCGTTGACAGGGGGCGAACAGATACGCAGTATTTT
TRBV12-3/TRBV12-4	-	many	TRBJ2-1	CASTAGLLTYNEQFF	TGTGCCAGCACCGCGGGACTCCTAACCTACAATGAGCAGTTCTTC
TRBV29-1	-	once	TRBJ2-1	CSVEDGSTFNNEQFF	TGCAGCGTTGAAGATGGGTCGACGTTCAACAATGAGCAGTTCTTC
TRBV29-1	-	-	TRBJ2-3	CSVDSPGALATDTQYF	TGCAGCGTTGATTCTCCGGGGGCGCTCGCGACAGATACGCAGTATTTT
TRBV7-7	-	few	TRBJ1-1	CASSVDVNTEAFF	TGTGCTAGCAGCGTGGACGTGAACACTGAAGCTTTCTTT
TRBV3-1	-	-	TRBJ2-1	CASSRSPDSSYNEQFF	TGTGCCAGCAGCCGAAGCCCCGACAGCTCCTACAATGAGCAGTTCTTC
TRBV4-1	TRBD2	-	TRBJ2-1	CASSQSDGTSGKETQFF	TGCGCCAGCAGCCAAAGTGACGGGACTAGCGGGAAAGAGACCCAGTTCTTC
TRBV6-5	TRBD1	-	TRBJ1-2	CATLTGLYGYTF	TGTGCCACGTTGACAGGGTTGTATGGCTACACCTTC
TRBV11-2	TRBD2	-	TRBJ2-3	CASSLGLAGVSTDTQYF	TGTGCCAGCAGCTTAGGTCTAGCGGGGGTCAGCACAGATACGCAGTATTTT
TRBV12-3/TRBV12-4	-	-	TRBJ2-1	CASSPIQGLVNEQFF	TGTGCCAGCAGTCCAATCCAGGGGCTCGTCAATGAGCAGTTCTTC
TRBV6-1	-	few	TRBJ2-5	CASSEYTRQETQYF	TGTGCCAGCAGTGAATACACAAGACAAGAGACCCAGTACTTC
TRBV12-3/TRBV12-4	-	-	TRBJ2-2	CASRQASNTGELFF	TGTGCCAGCAGGCAGGCGTCGAACACCGGGGAGCTGTTTTTT
TRBV9	TRBD2	few	TRBJ2-1	CASSVALLAGGPNEQFF	TGTGCCAGCAGCGTAGCTCTCCTAGCGGGAGGGCCCAATGAGCAGTTCTTC
TRBV9	TRBD2	-	TRBJ2-7	CASSSEGGEIYEQYF	TGTGCCAGCAGCTCGGAGGGAGGGGAAATCTACGAGCAGTACTTC
TRBV4-2	-	-	TRBJ2-1	CASSQAGFNEQFF	TGTGCCAGCAGCCAAGCGGGATTCAATGAGCAGTTCTTC
TRBV7-9	TRBD2	few	TRBJ2-1	CASSPPGGTTYNEQFF	TGTGCCAGCAGCCCCCCGGGAGGGACAACTTACAATGAGCAGTTCTTC
TRBV7-2	-	-	TRBJ1-1	CASRRGGVWVNTEAFF	TGTGCCAGCAGGCGAGGGGGGGTTTGGGTTAACACTGAAGCTTTCTTT
TRBV29-1	-	-	TRBJ1-2	CSVEDFLLGREGTRGYTF	TGCAGCGTTGAAGATTTTCTCCTGGGCAGGGAGGGGACTAGAGGCTACACCTTC
TRBV12-3/TRBV12-4	-	-	TRBJ2-3	CASSIAAGTDTQYF	TGTGCCAGCAGTATAGCAGCGGGCACAGATACGCAGTATTTT
TRBV6-5	-	-	TRBJ1-5	CATGTAHSPQHF	TGTGCCACCGGGACCGCCCACTCGCCCCAGCATTTT
TRBV7-9	-	-	TRBJ2-1	CASSLDPRLPRDEQFF	TGTGCCAGCAGCTTAGACCCAAGGCTACCGAGGGATGAGCAGTTCTTC
TRBV12-3/TRBV12-4	-	-	TRBJ2-7	CASSLGTGRTYEQYF	TGTGCCAGCAGTTTGGGCACAGGGAGGACCTACGAGCAGTACTTC
TRBV12-3/TRBV12-4	-	-	TRBJ1-2	CASSLQRTYGYTF	TGTGCCAGCAGTTTACAGAGGACTTATGGCTACACCTTC
TRBV5-1	-	few	TRBJ2-3	CASSPGIGDTQYF	TGCGCCAGCAGCCCCGGGATAGGAGATACGCAGTATTTT
TRBV20-1	TRBD1	-	TRBJ2-7	CSARERQGSTYEQYF	TGCAGTGCTAGAGAGAGACAGGGATCAACCTACGAGCAGTACTTC
TRBV6-5	-	few	TRBJ2-1	CASGGSSYNEQFF	TGTGCCAGCGGGGGGAGCTCCTACAATGAGCAGTTCTTC
TRBV10-3	-	-	TRBJ2-5	CATLEGETQYF	TGTGCCACCCTAGAAGGGGAGACCCAGTACTTC
TRBV10-3	TRBD1	-	TRBJ2-1	CAIRPPGTDSYNEQFF	TGTGCCATCAGGCCACCCGGGACAGACTCCTACAATGAGCAGTTCTTC
TRBV6-1	TRBD2	-	TRBJ2-1	CASSEGTGGTYNEQFF	TGTGCCAGCAGTGAAGGCACGGGAGGTACCTACAATGAGCAGTTCTTC
TRBV6-2/TRBV6-3	-	few	TRBJ1-1	CASSYIGEEAFF	TGTGCCAGCAGTTACATTGGAGAAGAAGCTTTCTTT
TRBV18	-	-	TRBJ2-2	CASSPPREGVGELFF	TGTGCCAGCTCACCACCGAGAGAGGGCGTCGGGGAGCTGTTTTTT
TRBV6-5	TRBD2	few	TRBJ2-7	CASSYLTSGRSYEQYF	TGTGCCAGCAGTTACCTCACTAGCGGGAGATCCTACGAGCAGTACTTC
TRBV11-2	-	-	TRBJ2-5	CASSKNQETQYF	TGTGCCAGCAGCAAGAACCAAGAGACCCAGTACTTC
TRBV5-6	-	-	TRBJ2-1	CASSLEIRADDNEQFF	TGTGCCAGCAGCTTGGAGATTCGGGCCGACGACAATGAGCAGTTCTTC
TRBV5-1	-	-	TRBJ1-1	CASSSAGRNTEAFF	TGCGCCAGCAGCTCCGCAGGAAGGAACACTGAAGCTTTCTTT
TRBV12-3/TRBV12-4	-	-	TRBJ2-1	CASSLGRTNEQFF	TGTGCCAGCAGTCTCGGACGGACCAATGAGCAGTTCTTC
TRBV20-1	-	-	TRBJ1-5	CSARDEMSGPENQPQHF	TGCAGTGCTAGAGATGAGATGTCGGGTCCCGAAAATCAGCCCCAGCATTTT
TRBV20-1	-	few	TRBJ2-1	CSAKGGQRSRGGYNEQFF	TGCAGTGCTAAGGGCGGGCAGAGATCCCGTGGGGGGTACAATGAGCAGTTCTTC
TRBV5-1	TRBD1	few	TRBJ2-7	CASSWGQGPYEQYF	TGTGCCAGCAGTTGGGGACAGGGACCCTACGAGCAGTACTTC
TRBV19	TRBD1	-	TRBJ2-5	CASRLNGQAQETQYF	TGTGCCAGTAGGCTTAACGGACAGGCCCAAGAGACCCAGTACTTC
TRBV7-2	-	-	TRBJ2-2	CASSLGNQHPGGELFF	TGTGCCAGCAGCTTAGGGAACCAACATCCGGGCGGGGAGCTGTTTTTT
TRBV6-5	-	few	TRBJ2-7	CASSYQVRGSYEQYF	TGTGCCAGCAGTTACCAGGTCCGGGGCTCCTACGAGCAGTACTTC
TRBV12-3/TRBV12-4	TRBD2	-	TRBJ2-3	CASTRTSGFADTQYF	TGTGCCAGCACCAGGACTAGCGGGTTCGCAGATACGCAGTATTTT
TRBV6-4	-	-	TRBJ1-2	CASRGNRELGYTF	TGTGCCAGCAGGGGAAACAGGGAATTGGGCTACACCTTC
TRBV5-6	TRBD2	-	TRBJ2-1	CASSSSGGAVYVQFF	TGTGCCAGCAGCTCTAGCGGGGGGGCAGTCTATGTGCAGTTCTTC
TRBV4-2	TRBD1	-	TRBJ1-2	CASSQQQGVNHGYTF	TGTGCCAGCAGCCAACAACAGGGGGTCAATCATGGCTACACCTTC
TRBV2	-	-	TRBJ2-5	CASRQGGQETQYF	TGTGCCAGCAGACAGGGTGGGCAAGAGACCCAGTACTTC
TRBV5-6	TRBD1	-	TRBJ2-4	CASSPQGAGQYF	TGTGCCAGCAGCCCCCAGGGGGCGGGGCAGTACTTC
TRBV15	TRBD1	-	TRBJ2-7	CATSRVFGTASYEQYF	TGTGCCACCAGCAGAGTGTTTGGGACAGCCTCCTACGAGCAGTACTTC